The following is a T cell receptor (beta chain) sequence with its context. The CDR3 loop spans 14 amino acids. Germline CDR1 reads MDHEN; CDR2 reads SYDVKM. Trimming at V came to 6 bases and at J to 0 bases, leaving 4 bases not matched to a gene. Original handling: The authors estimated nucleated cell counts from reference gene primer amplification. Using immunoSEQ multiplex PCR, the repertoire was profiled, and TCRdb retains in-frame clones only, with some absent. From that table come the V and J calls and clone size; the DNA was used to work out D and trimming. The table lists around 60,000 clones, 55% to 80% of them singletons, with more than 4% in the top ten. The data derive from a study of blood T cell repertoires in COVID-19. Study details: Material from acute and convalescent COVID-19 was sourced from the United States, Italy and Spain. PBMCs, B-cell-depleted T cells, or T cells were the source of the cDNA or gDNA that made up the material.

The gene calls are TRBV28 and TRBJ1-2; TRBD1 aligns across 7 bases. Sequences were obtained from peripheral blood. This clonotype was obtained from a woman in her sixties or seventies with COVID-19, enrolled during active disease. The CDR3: CASSLQGANYGYTF. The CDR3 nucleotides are TGTGCCAGCAGCCTCCAGGGGGCTAACTATGGCTACACCTTC.